This T cell receptor (beta chain) was captured in a study of T cells in Graves' hyperthyroidism and ophthalmopathy. CDR1 MGHRA and CDR2 YSYEKL come from the germline V gene. CDR3 length: 16 residues. Trimming shortened V by 3 bases and J by 1 base, and 12 bases separated the two germline ends. The diagnostic basis comprised clinical symptoms, serum thyroxine and TRAb, thyroid ultrasound and orbital computed tomography. The authors obtained PBMCs from roughly 9.7 ml of fresh peripheral blood. This clonotype occurred a few times. Its cognate antigen is unknown. What was amplified from RNA transcripts were TCR beta CDR3 regions. When the TCR CDR3 underwent first-round RT-PCR, the HTBI primer set was used. TCRdb fed the multiplex PCR reads into MiXCR, producing one record per CDR3 protein. The data hold about 360,000 distinct CDR3 sequences, with about 18% observed a single time. Study-wide results and limits: Ophthalmopathy was distinguished from stable hyperthyroidism by 13 V-J signatures.

Input material: blood. The chain recombines TRBV4-1 with TRBJ1-4; the D is unclear. The source of this sequence is a woman aged 18-30 years with Graves' hyperthyroidism. The CDR3 DNA reads TGCGCCAGCAGCCATCTAATCGGCAGAACTAATGAAAAACTGTTTTTT. It is translated as CASSHLIGRTNEKLFF.